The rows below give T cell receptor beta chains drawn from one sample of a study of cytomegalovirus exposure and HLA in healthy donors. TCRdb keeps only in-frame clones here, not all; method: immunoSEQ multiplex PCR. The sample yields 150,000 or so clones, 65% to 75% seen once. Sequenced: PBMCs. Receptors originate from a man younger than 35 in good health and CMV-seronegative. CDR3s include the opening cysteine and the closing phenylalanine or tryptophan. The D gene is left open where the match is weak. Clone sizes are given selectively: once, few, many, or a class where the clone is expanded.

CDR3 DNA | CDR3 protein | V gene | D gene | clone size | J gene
TGTGCCAGCAGTGGTTCATCAGTAACCCGCAATGAGCAGTTCTTC | CASSGSSVTRNEQFF | TRBV6-1 | NA | NA | TRBJ2-1
TGCGCCAGCAGCTCCGGGGGGAGCTACACTGAAGCTTTCTTT | CASSSGGSYTEAFF | TRBV5-1 | NA | NA | TRBJ1-1
TGTGCCAGCAGCTTTTCGGACAGCGGTAATCAGCCCCAGCATTTT | CASSFSDSGNQPQHF | TRBV6-1 | NA | NA | TRBJ1-5
TGTGCCAGCAGCTGGGGACTAGCGGGGCACCAAGAGACCCAGTACTTC | CASSWGLAGHQETQYF | TRBV7-3 | TRBD2 | NA | TRBJ2-5
TGTGCCAGCAGTGAAGAGGGGGCAGGCAATCAGCCCCAGCATTTT | CASSEEGAGNQPQHF | TRBV2 | TRBD1 | NA | TRBJ1-5
TGTGCCAGCAGCCAAGTAGGGGGGGGCAATGAGCAGTTCTTC | CASSQVGGGNEQFF | TRBV4-2 | NA | NA | TRBJ2-1
TGTGCCAGCAGCCGGACAGGGGAGTATCACTATGGCTACACCTTC | CASSRTGEYHYGYTF | TRBV6-5 | TRBD1 | NA | TRBJ1-2
TGCGCCAGCAGCTTTGGGGGCGCCTGGGCAGATACGCAGTATTTT | CASSFGGAWADTQYF | TRBV5-1 | NA | NA | TRBJ2-3
TGTGCCAGCATGACCCAGGGGAACACTGAAGCTTTCTTT | CASMTQGNTEAFF | TRBV16 | NA | NA | TRBJ1-1
TGTGCCAGCAGCGTAGGGACTAGCGGGGGGGCTTACAATGAGCAGTTCTTC | CASSVGTSGGAYNEQFF | TRBV9 | TRBD2 | NA | TRBJ2-1
TGTGCCAGCAGCTCTAGCCGGGACAGGGTTGATGAAGCTTTCTTT | CASSSSRDRVDEAFF | TRBV9 | TRBD1 | NA | TRBJ1-1
TGTGCCAGCAGCCCGGTGAGCGGGGAGAATGTGCAGTTCTTC | CASSPVSGENVQFF | TRBV7-9 | TRBD2 | NA | TRBJ2-1
TGTGCCAGCAGCGTAAGCTCCCCTTTTTTGAACACCGGGGAGCTGTTTTTT | CASSVSSPFLNTGELFF | TRBV9 | NA | NA | TRBJ2-2
TGTGCCAGCAGCGTGAGGAGCGGGGAAGAGCTGTTTTTT | CASSVRSGEELFF | TRBV7-2 | TRBD2 | NA | TRBJ2-2
TGCGCCAGCAGCCTAATATGGACAGGGGACGCTTCACCCCTCCACTTT | CASSLIWTGDASPLHF | TRBV5-1 | TRBD1 | once | TRBJ1-6
TGTGCCAGCAGCCCACTGGGACTAGCGGGGACCGCTCTCACAGATACGCAGTATTTT | CASSPLGLAGTALTDTQYF | TRBV7-8 | TRBD2 | NA | TRBJ2-3
TGTGCCAGCAGTTCCGTTAGGGGGCCTGGCAATCAGCCCCAGCATTTT | CASSSVRGPGNQPQHF | TRBV28 | TRBD1 | NA | TRBJ1-5
TGTGCCAGCAGCCCCCGGAGGGGTATGGATTCACCCCTCCACTTT | CASSPRRGMDSPLHF | TRBV11-2 | NA | NA | TRBJ1-6
TGTGCCAGCAGCCGCGAAAGCCGGGGGGCCAGCTCCTACAATGAGCAGTTCTTC | CASSRESRGASSYNEQFF | TRBV4-2 | NA | NA | TRBJ2-1
TGCGCCAGCAGCCATACGGGACTAGCGGGGGGGAGCTCCTACAATGAGCAGTTCTTC | CASSHTGLAGGSSYNEQFF | TRBV4-1 | TRBD2 | NA | TRBJ2-1
TGTGCCAGCAGTGAAGCCGGGAGGGGAAACACCATATATTTT | CASSEAGRGNTIYF | TRBV2 | NA | NA | TRBJ1-3
TGTGCCAGCAGCTTGGTACTAAAAGCGTACAATGAGCAGTTCTTC | CASSLVLKAYNEQFF | TRBV5-6 | NA | NA | TRBJ2-1
TGTGCCAGCAGTGCCCCGGGGAGTTCACCCCTCCACTTT | CASSAPGSSPLHF | TRBV9 | NA | NA | TRBJ1-6
TGTGCCAGCAGCTGGGAGGGGAGTAGCACCGGGGAGCTGTTTTTT | CASSWEGSSTGELFF | TRBV7-2 | TRBD2 | NA | TRBJ2-2
TGCGCCAGCAGCTTGGACCCGACAGGGGGACAAATATTGTACCAAGAGACCCAGTACTTC | CASSLDPTGGQILYQETQYF | TRBV5-1 | TRBD1 | NA | TRBJ2-5
TGTGCCAGCAGCTATAACAGGGGTGACAATGAGCAGTTCTTC | CASSYNRGDNEQFF | TRBV11-2 | TRBD1 | NA | TRBJ2-1
TGTGCCAGCAGCCAAGAGGCGACAGGGAGGAGGCGGGAGCTGTTTTTT | CASSQEATGRRRELFF | TRBV14 | NA | few | TRBJ2-2
TGTGCCAGCAGTTACGGAGGAAATGAGTTCTTC | CASSYGGNEFF | TRBV6-5 | NA | NA | TRBJ2-1
TGCGCCAGCAGCCCGGTCTCGACTGGCGCCTACGAGCAGTACTTC | CASSPVSTGAYEQYF | TRBV4-1 | NA | NA | TRBJ2-7
TGTGCCAGCTTGGGGGGACAGTATAGCAATCAGCCCCAGCATTTT | CASLGGQYSNQPQHF | TRBV6-1 | TRBD1 | NA | TRBJ1-5
TGTGCCAGCAGCCCTTCGACTGGGTATAATTCACCCCTCCACTTT | CASSPSTGYNSPLHF | TRBV6-1 | NA | NA | TRBJ1-6
TGTGCCAGCAGCGTAGGAGGTGGACTTAGCACAGATACGCAGTATTTT | CASSVGGGLSTDTQYF | TRBV9 | NA | once | TRBJ2-3
TGTGCCAGCAGCTTAGACAGATTCTCCTACGAGCAGTACTTC | CASSLDRFSYEQYF | TRBV7-2 | NA | once | TRBJ2-7
TGTGCCAGCAGCCCAGGAGGAGCCTACGAGCAGTACTTC | CASSPGGAYEQYF | TRBV7-8 | NA | NA | TRBJ2-7
TGTGCCAGCAGCTCGGGACTGATCTACGAGCAGTACTTC | CASSSGLIYEQYF | TRBV11-1 | NA | NA | TRBJ2-7
TGTGCCAGCAGTTTGTGGGAGGCAGATACGCAGTATTTT | CASSLWEADTQYF | TRBV27 | NA | NA | TRBJ2-3
TGTGCCAGCAGTGACTCAGGGGACTCCTACAATGAGCAGTTCTTC | CASSDSGDSYNEQFF | TRBV6-4 | NA | NA | TRBJ2-1
TGTGCCAGCAGTCCCTATCAGGGGGCGCGGGGCACTGAAGCTTTCTTT | CASSPYQGARGTEAFF | TRBV27 | TRBD1 | NA | TRBJ1-1
TGCGCCAGCAGCTTGCAGGGACAGGGATCTGGAAACACCATATATTTT | CASSLQGQGSGNTIYF | TRBV5-1 | TRBD1 | NA | TRBJ1-3
TGTGCCAGCAGTGGGTCAGGGGATCAGCCCCAGCATTTT | CASSGSGDQPQHF | TRBV2 | NA | once | TRBJ1-5
TGTGCCAGCAGCTACAGACAGGGGCTGCGCACTGAAGCTTTCTTT | CASSYRQGLRTEAFF | TRBV5-6 | TRBD1 | few | TRBJ1-1
TGTGCCAGCAGCTCGAGCGGGACAGGCAATTACTACGAGCAGTACTTC | CASSSSGTGNYYEQYF | TRBV9 | NA | NA | TRBJ2-7
TGTGCCAGCAGCCCGAGTCTGGCGGCCTCTGGAAACACCATATATTTT | CASSPSLAASGNTIYF | TRBV9 | NA | NA | TRBJ1-3
TGTGCCAGCAGCTTAGTAGAGGAGCTGTTTTTT | CASSLVEELFF | TRBV7-9 | NA | NA | TRBJ2-2
TGTGCCAGCAGCCCGTCGGGACTCGACGAGCAGTACTTC | CASSPSGLDEQYF | TRBV7-9 | NA | NA | TRBJ2-7
TGTGCCAGTAGTTCCTCATTCAGTAACTACAATGAGCAGTTCTTC | CASSSSFSNYNEQFF | TRBV19 | NA | NA | TRBJ2-1
TGTGCCAGCCGGGTTGCAACTAATGAAAAACTGTTTTTT | CASRVATNEKLFF | TRBV5-6 | NA | NA | TRBJ1-4
TGTGCCAGCCATCAACGGACTAGCGGGGGGGCCGGGGAGACCCAGTACTTC | CASHQRTSGGAGETQYF | TRBV2 | TRBD2 | NA | TRBJ2-5
TGTGCCAGCAGCTTAAAATTGCCTAGCGTGTCAGATACGCAGTATTTT | CASSLKLPSVSDTQYF | TRBV7-8 | NA | NA | TRBJ2-3
TGCGCCAGCAGCCAAGATCCCGGACAGGAGCAGTTCTTC | CASSQDPGQEQFF | TRBV4-1 | NA | NA | TRBJ2-1
TGTGCCAGCAGTGCCGACAGCTCCTACGAGCAGTACTTC | CASSADSSYEQYF | TRBV2 | NA | NA | TRBJ2-7
TGTGCCAGTAGTGGACGGGAGGACCGATCTTTGAGTACTGAAGCTTTCTTT | CASSGREDRSLSTEAFF | TRBV19 | NA | NA | TRBJ1-1
TGTGCCAGCTCACCTGGTGGGGACAGGGGGAACTATGGCTACACCTTC | CASSPGGDRGNYGYTF | TRBV18 | TRBD1 | once | TRBJ1-2
TGCGCCAGCAGCTACGGACAGGGGGCGGGAGATACGCAGTATTTT | CASSYGQGAGDTQYF | TRBV5-1 | TRBD1 | few | TRBJ2-3